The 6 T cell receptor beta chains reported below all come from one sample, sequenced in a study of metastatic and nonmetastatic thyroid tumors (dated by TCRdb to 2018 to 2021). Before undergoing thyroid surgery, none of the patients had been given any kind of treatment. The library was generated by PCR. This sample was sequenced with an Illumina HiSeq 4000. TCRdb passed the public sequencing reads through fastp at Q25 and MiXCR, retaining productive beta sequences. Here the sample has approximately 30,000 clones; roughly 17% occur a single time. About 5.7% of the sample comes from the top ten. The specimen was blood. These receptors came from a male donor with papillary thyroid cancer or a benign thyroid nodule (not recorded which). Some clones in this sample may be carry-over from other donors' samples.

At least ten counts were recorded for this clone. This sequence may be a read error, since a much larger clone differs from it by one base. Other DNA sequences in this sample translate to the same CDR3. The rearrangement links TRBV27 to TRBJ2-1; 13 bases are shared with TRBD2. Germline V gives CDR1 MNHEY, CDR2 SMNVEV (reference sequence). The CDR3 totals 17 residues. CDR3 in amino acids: CASTGTSGTLSYNGQFF. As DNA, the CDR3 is TGTGCCAGCACCGGGACTAGCGGGACCCTCTCCTACAATGGGCAGTTCTTC.

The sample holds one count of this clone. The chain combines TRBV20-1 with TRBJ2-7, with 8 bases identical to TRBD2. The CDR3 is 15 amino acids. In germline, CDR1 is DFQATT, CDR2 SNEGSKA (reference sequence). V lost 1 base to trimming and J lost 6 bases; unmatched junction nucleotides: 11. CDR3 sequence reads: CSARALGSGEGEQYF. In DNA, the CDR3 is TGCAGTGCTAGAGCCCTGGGTAGCGGGGAAGGCGAGCAGTACTTC.

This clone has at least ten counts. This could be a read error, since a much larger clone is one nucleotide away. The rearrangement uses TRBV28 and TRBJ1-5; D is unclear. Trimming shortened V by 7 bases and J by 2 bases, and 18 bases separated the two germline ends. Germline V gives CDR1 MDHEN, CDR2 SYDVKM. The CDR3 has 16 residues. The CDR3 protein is CASTYPGLLGNQPQHF. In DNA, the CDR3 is TGTGCCAGCACCTACCCGGGCCTCTTGGGCAATCAGCCCCAGCATTTT.

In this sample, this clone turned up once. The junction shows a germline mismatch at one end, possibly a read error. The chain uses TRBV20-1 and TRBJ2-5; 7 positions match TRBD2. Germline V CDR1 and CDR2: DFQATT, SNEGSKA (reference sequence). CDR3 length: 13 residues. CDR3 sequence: CSAHWGRGETKYF. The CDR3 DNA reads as TGCAGTGCCCATTGGGGCCGGGGGGAGACCAAGTACTTC.

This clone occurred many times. The CDR3 sequence is CSSQPQGSDGYTF. The CDR3 nucleotides are TGCAGCTCCCAACCCCAGGGTAGCGATGGCTACACCTTC. The chain couples TRBV29-1 to TRBJ1-2; weak D call: TRBD1 (5 bases). Trimming stripped 8 bases from V and 6 bases from J, with 19 bases between. CDR3 length: 13 amino acids. Germline CDR1 and CDR2: SQVTM and ANQGSEA. Full variable domain (remainder filled in from reference TRBV29-1 and TRBJ1-2): SAVISQKPSRDICQRGTSLTIQCQVDSQVTMMFWYRQQPGQSLTLIATANQGSEATYESGFVIDKFPISRPNLTFSTLTVSNMSPEDSSIYLCSSQPQGSDGYTFGSGTRLTVV.

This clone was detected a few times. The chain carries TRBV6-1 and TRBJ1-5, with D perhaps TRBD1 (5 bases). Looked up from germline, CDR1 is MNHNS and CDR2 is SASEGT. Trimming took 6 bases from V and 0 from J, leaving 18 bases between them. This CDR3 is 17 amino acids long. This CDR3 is CASSISDSRYSNQPQHF. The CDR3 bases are TGTGCCAGCAGCATTTCAGACAGCCGCTATAGCAATCAGCCCCAGCATTTT.